One and the same sample provided the 16 T cell receptor beta chains below, sequenced in a study of beta chain features in type 1 diabetes. General study findings and limits: Within each of all four CD4+ subsets, Type 1 diabetes patients had TCRB CDR3s that were moderately but significantly shorter.

These TCRs are of unknown antigen specificity. Reverse transcribing all isolated RNA meant expressed TCRB transcripts were sequenced. TCRdb keeps only in-frame clones here, not all; method: immunoSEQ multiplex PCR. The data contain about 22,000 clones, about three fifths of them seen just once; the ten biggest clones take up roughly 0.35%. The sample was stem cell memory CD4+ T cells from blood. These receptors originate from a man aged 18-30 years with type 1 diabetes.

The chain employs TRBV19 and TRBJ1-2; TRBD1 is a possible D gene (5 bases). CDR1 LNHDA and CDR2 SQIVND come from the germline V gene (reference sequence). Trimming removed 2 bases from V and 8 bases from J, with 12 bases in between. The CDR3 runs 13 residues. DNA of the CDR3: TGTGCCAGTAGTATACTGGGGGGTTCCGGCTACACCTTC. The encoded protein is CASSILGGSGYTF.

This clone was seen more than once but under ten times. CDR3 sequence reads: CASSLAGGDTDTQYF. DNA for the CDR3: TGCGCCAGCAGCTTGGCGGGGGGGGACACAGATACGCAGTATTTT. The chain has TRBV5-1 and TRBJ2-3; 8 bases line up with TRBD2. CDR1 is SGHRS, CDR2 YFSETQ, per germline. This CDR3 spans 15 amino acids. J was trimmed by 2 bases and V by 0 bases; bases with no gene match: 2.

V and J are TRBV4-2 and TRBJ2-5; no clear D gene. With 5 bases removed from V and 2 bases from J, the gap between germline ends came to 18 bases. Germline CDR1 LGHNA, CDR2 YNFKEQ. The CDR3 length is 16 residues. DNA of the CDR3: TGTGCCAGCAGCTTGGATCAGGCGAGACAACAAGAGACCCAGTACTTC. As protein: CASSLDQARQQETQYF.

The chain links TRBV27 to TRBJ2-7, with 8 bases lining up with TRBD1. Germline CDR1 MNHEY, CDR2 SMNVEV (reference sequence). The CDR3 is 13 residues long. V was clipped by 6 bases and J by 5 bases; unmatched bases: 6. This CDR3 reads CASRRTGTDEQYF. CDR3 coding DNA: TGTGCCAGCAGAAGGACAGGGACGGACGAGCAGTACTTC.

This sequence joins TRBV6-1 and TRBJ2-3, with 9 bases lining up with TRBD1. The CDR3 contains 15 residues. The junction had 8 bases not matched to a gene; V was cut back by 7 bases and J by 3 bases. Germline V gene sequence: CDR1 MNHNS, CDR2 SASEGT. The CDR3 spells CASTTGQGLTDTQYF. CDR3 in DNA: TGTGCCAGCACCACGGGACAGGGCTTGACAGATACGCAGTATTTT.

The V and J genes are TRBV4-1 and TRBJ2-1, with D possibly being TRBD2 (5 bases). Germline CDR1 MGHRA, CDR2 YSYEKL. CDR3 length: 15 amino acids. Trimming shortened V by 1 base and J by 6 bases, and 13 bases separated the two germline ends. The CDR3 DNA reads as TGCGCCAGCAGCCAAGCGGGGAGTGGTAGCAATGAGCAGTTCTTC. Translating it yields CASSQAGSGSNEQFF.

This clone occurred a few times. The V and J genes are TRBV5-6 and TRBJ1-3, with 8 bases identical to TRBD1. Germline V CDR1 and CDR2: SGHDT, YYEEEE. With 5 bases clipped from V and 0 bases from J, the junction kept 13 bases outside the gene matches. The CDR3 is made up of 18 amino acids. The CDR3 sequence: CASSQAGQAPSSGNTIYF. DNA of the CDR3: TGTGCCAGCAGTCAAGCGGGACAGGCACCTTCCTCTGGAAACACCATATATTTT.

The V and J genes are TRBV19 and TRBJ2-1; D not certain. V lost 7 bases and J lost 3, with 7 bases in between. This CDR3 comprises 12 residues. Germline CDR1 is LNHDA and CDR2 is SQIVND (reference sequence). CDR3 in DNA: TGTGCCAGTAACAATGGCTACAATGAGCAGTTCTTC. It codes for CASNNGYNEQFF.

The chain recombines TRBV2 with TRBJ1-1; TRBD1 matches at 10 bases. The length of the CDR3 is 15 residues. The V gene end was trimmed by 5 bases and the J gene end by 4 bases; junction bases not matched to a gene: 7. Per germline, CDR1 SNHLY and CDR2 FYNNEI. This CDR3 reads CASSPTGGWSTEAFF. CDR3 sequence (DNA): TGTGCCAGCAGTCCGACAGGGGGCTGGAGCACTGAAGCTTTCTTT.

This clone was counted once. The rearrangement uses TRBV20-1 and TRBJ1-1; possibly TRBD1 for D (5 bases). Between the trimmed V and J ends, which lost 5 bases and 8 bases, there was a span of 12 bases. This CDR3 spans 11 amino acids. Germline CDR1 DFQATT, CDR2 SNEGSKA (reference sequence). CDR3 amino acids: CSASTGGEAFF. CDR3 nucleotides: TGCAGTGCTTCCACGGGGGGGGAAGCTTTCTTT.

This chain uses TRBV7-9 with TRBJ2-3; weak D call: TRBD2 (6 bases). This CDR3 spans 13 amino acids. CDR1 is SEHNR, CDR2 FQNEAQ, per germline (reference sequence). V was trimmed by 6 bases and J by 3 bases, leaving 10 bases between them. The DNA of the CDR3 is TGTGCCAGCAGGGAGGCGGGAACAGATACGCAGTATTTT. It codes for CASREAGTDTQYF.

This clone has just a few counts. This sequence joins TRBV27 and TRBJ1-5; no firm D call. The CDR3 has 13 residues. Germline V gene sequence: CDR1 MNHEY, CDR2 SMNVEV (reference sequence). The ends were cut back, 6 bases at V and 4 bases at J, with 10 bases in the middle. The CDR3 sequence: CASRQSPNQPQHF. Written as DNA, the CDR3 is TGTGCCAGCAGACAATCCCCAAATCAGCCCCAGCATTTT.

This sequence joins TRBV7-2 and TRBJ2-1, with 7 bases aligning to TRBD1. The CDR3 is 15 residues long. The ends lost 4 bases at V and 4 bases at J; junction bases unmatched: 7. Per the germline V gene, CDR1 is SGHTA and CDR2 is FQGNSA. CDR3 nucleotides: TGTGCCAGCAGCTCCGTCGGGGACAGTTACAATGAGCAGTTCTTC. It translates to CASSSVGDSYNEQFF.

CDR3: CASSLVAGQMNTGELFF. The CDR3 DNA sequence: TGCGCCAGCAGCTTGGTGGCAGGGCAGATGAACACCGGGGAGCTGTTTTTT. This rearrangement joins TRBV5-1 to TRBJ2-2; D might be TRBD1 (5 bases). Germline V gene data show CDR1 as SGHRS and CDR2 as YFSETQ. The ends were cut back, 0 bases at V and 1 base at J, with 13 bases in the middle. The CDR3 totals 17 residues.

The gene calls are TRBV28 and TRBJ1-1, with no clear D. Germline-derived CDR1 and CDR2 are MDHEN and SYDVKM. The CDR3 runs 14 residues. V lost 2 bases and J 1 base, leaving 8 bases between the germline ends. CDR3 sequence: CASSLPGQNTEAFF. CDR3 nucleotide sequence: TGTGCCAGCAGTTTACCAGGCCAGAACACTGAAGCTTTCTTT. Variable domain in full (rest from reference TRBV28 and TRBJ1-1): DVKVTQSSRYLVKRTGEKVFLECVQDMDHENMFWYRQDPGLGLRLIYFSYDVKMKEKGDIPEGYSVSREKKERFSLILESASTNQTSMYLCASSLPGQNTEAFFGQGTRLTVV.

Worth noting for this clone: Germline is not matched at one junction end, which may reflect a read error. Different DNA sequences within this sample yield the same CDR3. The chain couples TRBV19 to TRBJ1-5; D not resolved. CDR1 and CDR2 from the germline V gene are LNHDA and SQIVND (reference sequence). The CDR3 is made up of 14 amino acids. CDR3: CASRPYAGDQPQHF. As DNA, the CDR3 is TGTGCCAGCAGACCGTACGCAGGTGATCAGCCCCAACATTTT.